This TCR beta chain stems from a study of PD-1 blockade in classical Hodgkin lymphoma. The patients all showed relapse after autologous stem cell transplantation, while their brentuximab vedotin exposure varied. Clones were read by immunoSEQ multiplex PCR, and TCRdb kept only the in-frame ones, dropping some. Of about 66,000 clones detected, around 75% appear once; the ten largest clones hold 9% to 10%. The count of this clone is one. The antigen is undetermined. The study's findings and limits: The diversity seen at baseline in complete responders resembled that of newly diagnosed patients.

The V gene lost 0 bases and the J gene lost 2 bases, with 10 bases spanning the gap. The germline gives CDR1 SEHNR, CDR2 FQNEAQ (reference sequence). The CDR3 runs to 15 residues. This clonotype originated in a human donor with classical Hodgkin lymphoma. This chain joins TRBV7-9 and TRBJ2-5; the D gene is possibly TRBD1 (5 bases). Sample: peripheral blood mononuclear cells (PBMCs), taken before the second cycle of nivolumab. In DNA, the CDR3 is TGTGCCAGCAGCTTAGCGGAGACAGCTCAAGAGACCCAGTACTTC. Its protein product is CASSLAETAQETQYF. Drawing the rest from reference TRBV7-9 and TRBJ2-5, the complete variable domain is DTGVSQNPRHKITKRGQNVTFRCDPISEHNRLYWYRQTLGQGPEFLTYFQNEAQLEKSRLLSDRFSAERPKGSFSTLEIQRTEQGDSAMYLCASSLAETAQETQYFGPGTRLLVL.